Shown below are 29 T cell receptor beta chains from a single sample sequenced in a study of shared clonotypes between healthy human individuals. Clones were read by immunoSEQ multiplex PCR, and TCRdb kept only the in-frame ones, dropping some. The sample contains more than 900,000 clones, approximately 80% of which appear only once. The sequenced sample consisted of memory CD4+ T cells from PBMCs. Subset defined: CD45RA-negative fraction. The receptor set was obtained from a man younger than 35 in good health. Some clones in this sample may be carry-over from other donors' samples.

This chain links TRBV28 with TRBJ2-7; TRBD1 or TRBD2 may be the D gene (5 bases each). Germline CDR1 MDHEN, CDR2 SYDVKM. Between the trimmed V and J ends, which lost 4 bases and 0 bases, there was a span of 19 bases. This CDR3 has 17 residues. CDR3 sequence (DNA): TGTGCCAGCAGTTACGGCCTGGGACCGTCACCCTCCTACGAGCAGTACTTC. The encoded protein is CASSYGLGPSPSYEQYF. The whole variable domain, remainder taken from reference TRBV28 and TRBJ2-7, is DVKVTQSSRYLVKRTGEKVFLECVQDMDHENMFWYRQDPGLGLRLIYFSYDVKMKEKGDIPEGYSVSREKKERFSLILESASTNQTSMYLCASSYGLGPSPSYEQYFGPGTRLTVT.

The V and J genes are TRBV28 and TRBJ2-7, with 8 bases that match TRBD1. This CDR3 comprises 13 residues. Germline V lookup: CDR1 MDHEN, CDR2 SYDVKM. Trimming took 5 bases from V and 3 from J; bases not matched to a gene: 3. CDR3 sequence reads: CASSPTGGYEQYF. CDR3 nucleotides: TGTGCCAGCAGTCCAACAGGGGGCTACGAGCAGTACTTC.

This clone came up once. A far larger clone lies a single base away; this is likely a read error. CDR3 sequence: CASSFTGDTEAFF. The CDR3 DNA is TGTGCCAGCAGCTTTACAGGGGACACTGAAGCTTTCTTT. The chain is built from TRBV9 and TRBJ1-1, with 7 bases matching TRBD1. The length of the CDR3 is 13 residues. The V gene's germline CDR1 is SGDLS and CDR2 YYNGEE. The junction had 3 bases not matched to a gene; V was cut back by 4 bases and J by 3 bases. The full variable domain, in which reference TRBV9 and TRBJ1-1 provide the parts outside the CDR3, is DSGVTQTPKHLITATGQRVTLRCSPRSGDLSVYWYQQSLDQGLQFLIQYYNGEERAKGNILERFSAQQFPDLHSELNLSSLELGDSALYFCASSFTGDTEAFFGQGTRLTVV.

The chain links TRBV5-1 to TRBJ1-3; D is ambiguous. Germline V gene lookup returns CDR1 SGHRS and CDR2 YFSETQ. This CDR3 has 15 residues. The germline V and J ends were trimmed by 0 bases and 4 bases, with 11 bases remaining between them. The CDR3 DNA is TGCGCCAGCAGCTTGGACGCTCTGTTAGGAAACACCATATATTTT. Translation: CASSLDALLGNTIYF.

The chain has TRBV4-1 and TRBJ2-1; tentatively, D is TRBD1 (6 bases). Germline V gene data show CDR1 as MGHRA and CDR2 as YSYEKL. The CDR3 consists of 13 residues. Trimming shortened V by 1 base and J by 9 bases, and 10 bases separated the two germline ends. The CDR3 spells CASSQVTDSEQFF. The CDR3 bases are TGCGCCAGCAGCCAAGTTACGGACAGTGAGCAGTTCTTC.

The chain couples TRBV7-3 to TRBJ1-1; TRBD1 is a possible D gene (5 bases). The CDR3 runs 16 residues. Trimming took 2 bases from V and 2 from J, leaving 15 bases between them. Per germline, CDR1 SGHTA and CDR2 FQGTGA. CDR3 coding DNA: TGTGCCAGCAGCTTATCAGGGTCTAAGTTTAACACTGAAGCTTTCTTT. Its protein product is CASSLSGSKFNTEAFF.

CDR3 coding DNA: TGTGCCTGTCATAGAACCTGGACAGGGAATTCTTCTGGCTACACCTTC. This codes for CACHRTWTGNSSGYTF. The chain uses TRBV30 and TRBJ1-2, with 8 bases that match TRBD1. The CDR3 has 16 residues. V gave up 6 bases and J gave up 7 bases; unmatched junction bases: 19. In germline, CDR1 is GTSNPN, CDR2 SVGIG (reference sequence).

The chain recombines TRBV11-2 with TRBJ1-2; TRBD1 is a possible D gene (6 bases). CDR1 is SGHAT, CDR2 FQNNGV, per germline. The CDR3 is 15 amino acids. V was clipped by 5 bases and J by 1 base, with 14 bases between them. The CDR3 here is CASSQPVGGNYGYTF. In DNA, the CDR3 is TGTGCCAGCAGCCAGCCCGTAGGGGGTAACTATGGCTACACCTTC. The full variable domain, in which reference TRBV11-2 and TRBJ1-2 provide the parts outside the CDR3, is EAGVAQSPRYKIIEKRQSVAFWCNPISGHATLYWYQQILGQGPKLLIQFQNNGVVDDSQLPKDRFSAERLKGVDSTLKIQPAKLEDSAVYLCASSQPVGGNYGYTFGSGTRLTVV.

About this clone itself: Different DNA sequences within this sample yield the same CDR3. The rearrangement links TRBV2 to TRBJ2-7; D is undetermined. Deletions cut 4 bases from V and 6 bases from J, with 7 bases between. Germline V CDR1 and CDR2: SNHLY, FYNNEI. The CDR3 runs to 11 residues. This chain's CDR3 is CASSVAFEQYF. Here the CDR3 DNA reads TGTGCCAGCAGTGTCGCATTCGAGCAGTACTTC.

At least ten counts were recorded for this clone. The chain joins TRBV5-4 to TRBJ1-1; weak D call: TRBD1 (5 bases). V lost 3 bases to trimming and J lost 2 bases, with 14 bases between them. From germline, CDR1 is SGHNT and CDR2 YYREEE (reference sequence). The CDR3 is 15 amino acids. The CDR3 loop reads CASSSGITVNTEAFF. CDR3 in DNA: TGTGCCAGCAGCTCAGGGATTACAGTAAACACTGAAGCTTTCTTT.

The sample holds one count of this clone. V is TRBV4-3 and J is TRBJ2-6; no definite D call. The germline V gene encodes CDR1 LGHNA and CDR2 YSLEER. Trimming took 0 bases from V and 0 from J, leaving 9 bases between them. This CDR3 is 17 amino acids long. CDR3 region: CASSQETPASGANVLTF. CDR3 nucleotide sequence: TGCGCCAGCAGCCAAGAGACCCCGGCCTCTGGGGCCAACGTCCTGACTTTC.

The V call is TRBV7-3, the J call TRBJ1-5; 7 nucleotides line up with TRBD1. With 9 bases clipped from V and 0 bases from J, the junction kept 5 bases outside the gene matches. The germline gives CDR1 SGHTA, CDR2 FQGTGA. The CDR3 is 14 residues long. The CDR3 DNA reads TGTGCCAGTCAAGACAGGGTTAGCAATCAGCCCCAGCATTTT. As protein: CASQDRVSNQPQHF.

This clone came up once. The chain has TRBV18 and TRBJ2-2, with D perhaps TRBD2 (5 bases). Germline lookup yields CDR1 KGHSH and CDR2 LQKENI. CDR3 size: 17 residues. Trimming pared 2 bases from V and 0 bases from J, leaving 13 bases between. CDR3 sequence: CASSPWRQDANTGELFF. CDR3 DNA: TGTGCCAGCTCACCATGGAGGCAGGACGCGAACACCGGGGAGCTGTTTTTT.

In this sample, this clone turned up many times. CDR3 bases: TGCGCCAGCAGCTTGGTTGTTAGGGGGCGAGGGACCCAGTACTTC. Protein product: CASSLVVRGRGTQYF. The rearrangement links TRBV5-1 to TRBJ2-5; 7 nucleotides match TRBD1. This CDR3 region has 15 residues. With 0 bases clipped from V and 7 bases from J, the junction kept 9 bases outside the gene matches. Germline loops: CDR1 SGHRS, CDR2 YFSETQ.

The gene calls are TRBV5-1 and TRBJ2-5, with unresolved D. The length of the CDR3 is 16 residues. Trimming left V 4 bases short and J 5 bases short, with 21 bases between. Germline assignment: CDR1 SGHRS and CDR2 YFSETQ. CDR3 in DNA: TGCGCCAGCAGCCTACGGACGGACCCTACCAGGGAGACCCAGTACTTC. This sequence encodes CASSLRTDPTRETQYF.

The V call is TRBV18, the J call TRBJ1-4; no clear D. This CDR3 comprises 14 residues. V was clipped by 3 bases and J by 5 bases, with 10 bases between them. The germline gives CDR1 KGHSH, CDR2 LQKENI. DNA for the CDR3: TGTGCCAGCTCACCGCGGGCGGGGAATGAAAAACTGTTTTTT. This sequence encodes CASSPRAGNEKLFF.

The J gene is TRBJ2-1, the V gene TRBV6-5, with D tentatively TRBD1 or TRBD2 (5 bases each). V lost 7 bases to trimming and J lost 9 bases, with 10 bases between them. Germline values: CDR1 MNHEY, CDR2 SVGAGI. CDR3 length: 11 amino acids. CDR3 DNA sequence: TGTGCCAGCACCCATGGGACTGAGCAGTTCTTC. It translates to CASTHGTEQFF.

In this sample, this clone turned up once. The chain combines TRBV28 with TRBJ1-2; 10 bases match TRBD1. The CDR3 runs 14 residues. Losses at the gene ends were 8 bases for V and 2 bases for J; bases not matched to a gene: 5. Germline CDR1 is MDHEN and CDR2 is SYDVKM. The CDR3 here is CASRRDRGNYGYTF. In nucleotides, the CDR3 is TGTGCCAGCCGACGGGACAGGGGAAACTATGGCTACACCTTC.

J is TRBJ1-1 and V is TRBV19; D perhaps matches TRBD1 (6 bases). Deletions cut 4 bases from V and 0 bases from J, with 15 bases between. Germline V lookup: CDR1 LNHDA, CDR2 SQIVND (reference sequence). The CDR3 covers 16 residues. CDR3 sequence (DNA): TGTGCCAGTAGTAGCCCTCGACAGGCAATGAACACTGAAGCTTTCTTT. Translating it yields CASSSPRQAMNTEAFF.

J is TRBJ2-2 and V is TRBV2, with 11 bases identical to TRBD1. The CDR3 has 17 residues. V shed 5 bases and J 6 bases; nucleotides not matched to a gene: 11. CDR1 is SNHLY, CDR2 FYNNEI, per germline. The chain's CDR3 is CASSKIPGQGAAGELFF. The CDR3 DNA reads as TGTGCCAGCAGTAAAATTCCTGGACAGGGGGCGGCCGGGGAGCTGTTTTTT.

The chain carries TRBV27 and TRBJ2-3, with 12 bases identical to TRBD2. Looked up from germline, CDR1 is MNHEY and CDR2 is SMNVEV (reference sequence). The CDR3 spans 16 residues. The V gene end was trimmed by 5 bases and the J gene end by 4 bases; junction bases not matched to a gene: 7. The CDR3 is CASSTRLAGVPDTQYF. In DNA, the CDR3 is TGTGCCAGCAGTACTCGACTAGCGGGAGTGCCAGATACGCAGTATTTT.

This clone was counted only a few times. The same CDR3 arises from other DNA sequences in this sample as well. The J gene is TRBJ1-1, the V gene TRBV28; tentative D call: TRBD1 (6 bases). The CDR3 is made up of 14 amino acids. Trimming shortened V by 3 bases and J by 1 base, and 9 bases separated the two germline ends. Per the germline V gene, CDR1 is MDHEN and CDR2 is SYDVKM. In DNA form, the CDR3 reads TGTGCCAGCAGTTTGGTACAGGGGAACACTGAAGCTTTCTTT. Amino acids: CASSLVQGNTEAFF.

The V and J genes are TRBV5-4 and TRBJ1-3; D is unresolved. CDR1 is SGHNT and CDR2 is YYREEE in the germline V gene (reference sequence). The V end was cut by 0 bases, the J end by 0 bases, with 13 bases between. The CDR3 contains 17 residues. CDR3 in DNA: TGTGCCAGCAGCTTGGACGGGAGTACACTCTCTGGAAACACCATATATTTT. This encodes CASSLDGSTLSGNTIYF.

V usage is TRBV19 and J usage is TRBJ2-5; TRBD1 matches 10 bases. The germline gives CDR1 LNHDA, CDR2 SQIVND (reference sequence). The CDR3 runs to 13 residues. V lost 10 bases, J lost 3 bases, and 5 bases stayed unmatched. CDR3 DNA sequence: TGTGCCACTGGGACAGGGGCCAAAGAGACCCAGTACTTC. This encodes CATGTGAKETQYF. Based on the CDR3 plus reference TRBV19 and TRBJ2-5, the full variable domain is DGGITQSPKYLFRKEGQNVTLSCEQNLNHDAMYWYRQDPGQGLRLIYYSQIVNDFQKGDIAEGYSVSREKKESFPLTVTSAQKNPTAFYLCATGTGAKETQYFGPGTRLLVL.

This rearrangement joins TRBV7-9 to TRBJ1-3; D is ambiguous. The CDR3 covers 16 residues. Germline CDR1 is SEHNR and CDR2 is FQNEAQ (reference sequence). V gave up 5 bases and J gave up 0 bases, with 14 bases separating them. CDR3 amino acids: CASSIRQPSSGNTIYF. DNA for the CDR3: TGTGCCAGCAGCATACGCCAGCCCTCCTCTGGAAACACCATATATTTT.

In regard to this clone: A far larger clone is one nucleotide away, so this likely arose from a read error. The chain uses TRBV7-9 and TRBJ1-5; a possible D gene is TRBD1 (5 bases). Germline-derived CDR1 and CDR2 are SEHNR and FQNEAQ (reference sequence). The V end lost 5 bases, the J end lost 8 bases, and 13 bases lay between the germline ends. The CDR3 has 13 amino acids. CDR3 sequence reads: CASSPRDAEPQHF. CDR3 bases: TGTGCCAGCAGCCCGCGGGACGCGGAGCCCCAGCATTTT. The entire variable domain, with the rest obtained from reference TRBV7-9 and TRBJ1-5, is as follows: DTGVSQNPRHKITKRGQNVTFRCDPISEHNRLYWYRQTLGQGPEFLTYFQNEAQLEKSRLLSDRFSAERPKGSFSTLEIQRTEQGDSAMYLCASSPRDAEPQHFGDGTRLSIL.

V usage is TRBV5-4 and J usage is TRBJ2-5; D not certain. Per germline, CDR1 SGHNT and CDR2 YYREEE (reference sequence). The CDR3 has 12 amino acids. V was clipped by 2 bases and J by 5 bases, with 7 bases between them. CDR3 in DNA: TGTGCCAGCAGCTTCGGCCTGGAGACCCAGTACTTC. Encoded protein: CASSFGLETQYF.

This clone was recorded many times. The chain has TRBV2 and TRBJ1-4; 9 nucleotides line up with TRBD1. CDR1 and CDR2 from the germline V gene are SNHLY and FYNNEI. CDR3 length: 17 residues. V gave up 10 bases and J gave up 2 bases; unmatched junction bases: 14. The CDR3 bases are TGTGCCACCCGACGGGGACAGGGAAGTAGGACTAATGAAAAACTGTTTTTT. This gives the protein CATRRGQGSRTNEKLFF. The full variable domain, its missing parts supplied by reference TRBV2 and TRBJ1-4, is EPEVTQTPSHQVTQMGQEVILRCVPISNHLYFYWYRQILGQKVEFLVSFYNNEISEKSEIFDDQFSVERPDGSNFTLKIRSTKLEDSAMYFCATRRGQGSRTNEKLFFGSGTQLSVL.

The chain couples TRBV18 to TRBJ2-7; D is tentatively TRBD1 or TRBD2 (5 bases each). V lost 2 bases to trimming and J lost 2 bases, with 10 bases between them. The CDR3 covers 14 residues. CDR1 KGHSH and CDR2 LQKENI come from the germline V gene. The CDR3 reads CASSPTGRTYEQYF. CDR3 nucleotide sequence: TGTGCCAGCTCACCAACGGGACGGACCTACGAGCAGTACTTC. Full variable domain (remainder filled in from reference TRBV18 and TRBJ2-7): NAGVMQNPRHLVRRRGQEARLRCSPMKGHSHVYWYRQLPEEGLKFMVYLQKENIIDESGMPKERFSAEFPKEGPSILRIQQVVRGDSAAYFCASSPTGRTYEQYFGPGTRLTVT.